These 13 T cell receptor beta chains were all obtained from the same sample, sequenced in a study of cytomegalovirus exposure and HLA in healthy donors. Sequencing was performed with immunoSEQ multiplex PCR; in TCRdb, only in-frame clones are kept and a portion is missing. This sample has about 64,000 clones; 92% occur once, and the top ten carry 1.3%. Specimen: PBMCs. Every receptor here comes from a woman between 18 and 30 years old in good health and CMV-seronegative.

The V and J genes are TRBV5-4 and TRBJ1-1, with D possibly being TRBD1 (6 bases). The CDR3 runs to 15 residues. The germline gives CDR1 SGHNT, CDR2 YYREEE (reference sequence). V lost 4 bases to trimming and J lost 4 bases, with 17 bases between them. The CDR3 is CASSTQGSRGTEAFF. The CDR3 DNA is TGTGCCAGCAGCACACAGGGTTCTAGAGGCACTGAAGCTTTCTTT.

CDR3 region: CATSREGVNEAFF. CDR3 in DNA: TGTGCCACCAGCAGAGAAGGGGTCAATGAAGCTTTCTTT. The chain combines TRBV15 with TRBJ1-1, with D possibly being TRBD1 (5 bases). Per germline, CDR1 LNHNV and CDR2 YYDKDF (reference sequence). This CDR3 is built from 13 residues. Trimming cost V 0 bases and J 7 bases, with 9 bases left between them.

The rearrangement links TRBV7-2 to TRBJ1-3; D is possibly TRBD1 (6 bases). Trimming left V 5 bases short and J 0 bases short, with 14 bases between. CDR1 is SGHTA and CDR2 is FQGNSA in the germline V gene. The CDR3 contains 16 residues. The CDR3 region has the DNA TGTGCCAGCAGCCCTCAGACAGGTTACTCTGGAAACACCATATATTTT. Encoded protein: CASSPQTGYSGNTIYF.

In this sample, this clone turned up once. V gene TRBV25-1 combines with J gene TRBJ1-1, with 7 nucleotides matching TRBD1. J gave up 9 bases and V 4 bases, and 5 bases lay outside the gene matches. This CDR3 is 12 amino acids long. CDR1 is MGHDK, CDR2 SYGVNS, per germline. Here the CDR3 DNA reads TGTGCCAGCAGTGTGACAGGGCAGCAAGCTTTCTTT. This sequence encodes CASSVTGQQAFF.

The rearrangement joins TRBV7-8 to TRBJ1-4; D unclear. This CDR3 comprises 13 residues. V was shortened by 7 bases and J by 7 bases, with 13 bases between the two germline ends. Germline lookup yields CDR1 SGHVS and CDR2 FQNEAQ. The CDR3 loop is CASTPELSEKLFF. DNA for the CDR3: TGTGCCAGCACCCCGGAGTTGAGTGAAAAACTGTTTTTT.

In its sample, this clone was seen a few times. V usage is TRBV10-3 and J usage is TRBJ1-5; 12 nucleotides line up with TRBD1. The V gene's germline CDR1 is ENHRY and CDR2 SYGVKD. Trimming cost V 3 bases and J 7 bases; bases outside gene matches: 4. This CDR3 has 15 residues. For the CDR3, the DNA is TGTGCCATCAGTGAAGGGGGACAGGGGGCCCAGCCCCAGCATTTT. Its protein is CAISEGGQGAQPQHF.

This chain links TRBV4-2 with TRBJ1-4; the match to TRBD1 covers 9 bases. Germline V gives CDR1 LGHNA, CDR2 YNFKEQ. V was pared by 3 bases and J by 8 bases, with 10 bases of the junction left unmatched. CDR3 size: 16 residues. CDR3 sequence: CASSQGAGQGVEKLFF. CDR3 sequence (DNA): TGTGCCAGCAGCCAGGGAGCGGGACAGGGAGTGGAAAAACTGTTTTTT.

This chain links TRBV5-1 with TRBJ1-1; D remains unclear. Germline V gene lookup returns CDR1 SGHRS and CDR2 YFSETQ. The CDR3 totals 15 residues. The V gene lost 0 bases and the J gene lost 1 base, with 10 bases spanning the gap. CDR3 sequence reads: CASSLGARENTEAFF. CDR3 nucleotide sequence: TGCGCCAGCAGCTTGGGGGCTCGTGAGAACACTGAAGCTTTCTTT.

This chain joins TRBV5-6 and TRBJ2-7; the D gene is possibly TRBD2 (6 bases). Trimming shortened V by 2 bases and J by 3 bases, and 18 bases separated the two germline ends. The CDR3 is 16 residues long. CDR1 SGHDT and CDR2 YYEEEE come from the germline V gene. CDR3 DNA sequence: TGTGCCAGCAGCTTTTACCGGGGGAAGGGGAGCTACGAGCAGTACTTC. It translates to CASSFYRGKGSYEQYF.

In DNA form, the CDR3 reads TGCGCCAGCAGCTTGGGAGGCCCACGCAACCTCTCTGGAAACACCATATATTTT. This gives the protein CASSLGGPRNLSGNTIYF. The chain links TRBV5-1 to TRBJ1-3; D is undetermined. V was trimmed by 0 bases and J by 0 bases, leaving 16 bases between them. This CDR3 comprises 18 residues. Germline V lookup: CDR1 SGHRS, CDR2 YFSETQ.

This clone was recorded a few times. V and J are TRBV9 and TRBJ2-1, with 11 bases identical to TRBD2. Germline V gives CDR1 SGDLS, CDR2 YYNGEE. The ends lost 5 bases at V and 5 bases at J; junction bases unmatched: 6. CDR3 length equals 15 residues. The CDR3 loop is CASRGPGLADNEQFF. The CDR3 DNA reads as TGTGCCAGCAGGGGGCCGGGACTAGCGGACAATGAGCAGTTCTTC. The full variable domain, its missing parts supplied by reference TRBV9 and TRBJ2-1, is DSGVTQTPKHLITATGQRVTLRCSPRSGDLSVYWYQQSLDQGLQFLIQYYNGEERAKGNILERFSAQQFPDLHSELNLSSLELGDSALYFCASRGPGLADNEQFFGPGTRLTVL.

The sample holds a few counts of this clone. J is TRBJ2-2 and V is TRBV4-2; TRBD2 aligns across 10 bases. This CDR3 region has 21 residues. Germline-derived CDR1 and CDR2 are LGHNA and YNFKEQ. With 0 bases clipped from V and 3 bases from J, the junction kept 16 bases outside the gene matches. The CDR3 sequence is CASSQDPIAGGLIGDTGELFF. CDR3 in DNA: TGTGCCAGCAGCCAAGATCCCATAGCGGGAGGTTTAATTGGGGACACCGGGGAGCTGTTTTTT.

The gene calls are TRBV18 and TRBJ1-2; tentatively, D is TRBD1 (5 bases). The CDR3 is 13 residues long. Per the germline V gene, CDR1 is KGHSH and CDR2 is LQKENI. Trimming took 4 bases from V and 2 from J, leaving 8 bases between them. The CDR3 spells CASSRGANYGYTF. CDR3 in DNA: TGTGCCAGCTCACGCGGGGCGAACTATGGCTACACCTTC.